The sequence of this TCR beta chain was determined in a study of blood T cell repertoires in COVID-19. For the study at large: The United States, Italy and Spain provided the acute and convalescent COVID-19 samples.

Per the original data handling: It was from reference gene primer amplification that nucleated cell counts were estimated. Produced via immunoSEQ multiplex PCR; TCRdb's table is partial and in-frame only. Clone size and V and J calls were adopted from that table, with D and trimming inferred from the DNA. The sample has roughly 390,000 clones; 80% to 90% are singletons. This CDR3 has 16 amino acids. The V segment lost 5 bases and the J segment 4 bases; nucleotides outside the gene matches: 7. The germline V gene has CDR1 MDHEN and CDR2 SYDVKM. Source material: peripheral blood. This receptor was obtained from a woman aged 25 to 39 with COVID-19, enrolled during active disease. The V gene is TRBV28, the J gene TRBJ1-4, with 10 nucleotides matching TRBD1. CDR3 in DNA: TGTGCCAGCAGTCGGACTGGACAGGGGGATAATGAAAAACTGTTTTTT. This translates into CASSRTGQGDNEKLFF.